These 9 T cell receptor beta chains originate from one sample sequenced in a study of STAT5B mutations in CD4+ large granular lymphocyte leukemia. Using immunoSEQ multiplex PCR, the repertoire was profiled, and TCRdb retains in-frame clones only, with some absent. The sample carries approximately 32,000 clones, 69% recorded once. The sample was CD4+ T cells from blood buffy coats. These receptors originate from a human donor in good health.

The chain couples TRBV2 to TRBJ1-2, with D tentatively TRBD1 (5 bases). Germline CDR1 reads SNHLY; CDR2 reads FYNNEI. This CDR3 has 12 residues. V was shortened by 8 bases and J by 5 bases, with 12 bases between the two germline ends. The DNA for the CDR3 is TGTGCCAGCGCTGGGACGGCATATGGCTACACCTTC. It encodes CASAGTAYGYTF.

This chain joins TRBV7-2 and TRBJ2-7, with D unclear. Trimming pared 2 bases from V and 2 bases from J, leaving 16 bases between. Germline CDR1 SGHTA, CDR2 FQGNSA. The CDR3 is 16 amino acids. This CDR3 reads CASSLFHIQSAYEQYF. For the CDR3, the DNA is TGTGCCAGCAGCTTATTCCACATTCAGTCCGCCTACGAGCAGTACTTC.

V gene TRBV4-3 combines with J gene TRBJ1-1; 7 bases are shared with TRBD1. V gave up 0 bases and J gave up 2 bases; unmatched junction bases: 9. This CDR3 spans 17 amino acids. The V gene's germline CDR1 is LGHNA and CDR2 YSLEER. The CDR3 DNA is TGCGCCAGCAGCCAAGATTGGGATTGGACAGGAAACACTGAAGCTTTCTTT. This sequence encodes CASSQDWDWTGNTEAFF.

The genes are TRBV6-1 and TRBJ1-1; perhaps TRBD1 as D (5 bases). Germline values: CDR1 MNHNS, CDR2 SASEGT. Trimming pared 1 base from V and 11 bases from J, leaving 14 bases between. This CDR3 spans 13 amino acids. CDR3 protein: CASSEVGGWGAFF. The DNA for the CDR3 is TGTGCCAGCAGTGAAGTGGGAGGATGGGGGGCTTTCTTT.

Concerning this clone: This CDR3 is also generated by other DNA sequences in the sample. This chain joins TRBV10-2 and TRBJ2-5; D call uncertain. V lost 0 bases to trimming and J lost 5 bases, with 4 bases between them. Germline V lookup: CDR1 WSHSY, CDR2 SAAADI. The CDR3 runs 12 residues. The CDR3 DNA reads TGCGCCAGCAGTGAGTCGGGGGAGACCCAGTACTTC. Protein: CASSESGETQYF.

The rearrangement joins TRBV19 to TRBJ1-2, with D tentatively TRBD1 (5 bases). V gave up 2 bases and J gave up 7 bases, with 11 bases separating them. CDR3 length: 13 amino acids. The V gene's germline CDR1 is LNHDA and CDR2 SQIVND (reference sequence). CDR3 coding DNA: TGTGCCAGTAGTATAACGGGGGTCCCTGGCTACACCTTC. Its translation is CASSITGVPGYTF.

The V and J genes are TRBV2 and TRBJ2-1; D gene ambiguous. V was shortened by 6 bases and J by 2 bases, with 17 bases between the two germline ends. This CDR3 is 16 amino acids long. CDR1 and CDR2 (germline): SNHLY, FYNNEI. The CDR3 here is CASRFNRAVTYNEQFF. In nucleotides, the CDR3 is TGTGCCAGCAGGTTTAATAGGGCAGTGACCTACAATGAGCAGTTCTTC.

The chain joins TRBV7-9 to TRBJ1-1; D ambiguous. Trimming took off 6 bases at V and 6 bases at J, with 8 bases between the two ends. The V gene's germline CDR1 is SEHNR and CDR2 FQNEAQ (reference sequence). There are 11 residues in the CDR3. The CDR3 here is CASRSGPEAFF. For the CDR3, the DNA is TGTGCCAGCAGATCCGGTCCTGAAGCTTTCTTT.

This clone was seen only once. This chain links TRBV7-2 with TRBJ2-7, with D perhaps given as TRBD1 or TRBD2 (5 bases each). This CDR3 has 15 amino acids. Germline V gene sequence: CDR1 SGHTA, CDR2 FQGNSA. Trimming stripped 6 bases from V and 3 bases from J, with 18 bases between. The CDR3 DNA reads TGTGCCAGCAGTTCTACTACAGGAGGCGTCTACGAGCAGTACTTC. It codes for CASSSTTGGVYEQYF.